This entry concerns a single TCR beta chain. This clone's antigen is unknown. No clone much larger than this one lies a single base away; base qualities are absent. The record originates from a study of blood T cell repertoires in COVID-19 (dated by TCRdb to the early 2020s). At the level of the whole study: Samples covering the acute and convalescent phases of COVID-19 were provided by collaborators in the United States, Italy and Spain. Where available, HLA class I and class II types were obtained from metadata supplied by the sample provider rather than from assay-based typing. Deeply sampled blood TCRbeta repertoires from subjects exposed to, actively infected with, or recovered from COVID-19 were included in the dataset. The repertoires were made available in a free public database intended to serve as a resource for research on the immune response to SARS-CoV-2. The prospective study material was composed of cDNA or gDNA derived from T cells, B-cell-depleted T cells, or PBMCs. Samples were obtained from the ongoing ImmuneRACE study (first 160 participants) and from about 1,300 subjects provided by 6 global collaborators. A de-identified subject ID, COVID-19 status, age in years and sex were almost always included in the sample metadata. On the study overall, not on this receptor specifically: How much clinical and demographic metadata was included differed by source and by participant, and the metadata was provided uncurated.

Each collaborating institution followed its own protocols to collect whole blood in K2EDTA tubes. Collaborator samples were shipped for TCRbeta analysis as frozen whole blood, isolated PBMCs, or DNA extracted from either sample type. From the cysteine through the phenylalanine, the CDR3 covers 13 amino acids. CDR3 DNA is the only sequence kept; it has 39 bases, read in frame from the first base. In the germline V gene, CDR1 corresponds to SGHRS and CDR2 to YFSETQ. From V the trimming removes 5 bases and from J it removes 3 bases, while the gene matches leave 4 bases of the junction unaccounted for. The immunoSEQ Assay, a bias-controlled multiplex PCR, was used to amplify TCRbeta CDR3 regions from genomic DNA. The authors processed their data as follows. The number of nucleated cells in each sample was estimated from the amplification of reference gene primers within the assay. Sequence reads were collapsed and filtered to measure the absolute abundance of every unique TCRbeta CDR3 rearrangement. Productive Simpson clonality was computed per sample as the square root of Simpson's diversity index over productive rearrangements. TCRdb carries this immuneACCESS record with in-frame sequences only. Its versions omit some clonotypes, under half of them owing to an unresolved V gene in the studies checked, with the rest unexplained. V and J calls and clone size are those listed in that table; D and trimming were worked out from the DNA. In all, the sample holds about 210,000 clones, and 80% to 90% of those were seen once. Of the sample, 7.6% is held by the ten largest clones.

The rearranged segments are TRBV5-1 and TRBJ1-2; 7 junctional bases match TRBD1. The specimen was peripheral blood. This TCR derives from a woman in her fifties or sixties with active or convalescent COVID-19. DNA sequence: TGCGCCAGCAGTTTAGGGACAGACTATGGCTACACCTTC. This encodes CASSLGTDYGYTF.